The rows below give T cell receptor beta chains drawn from one sample of a study of OX40 agonist ivuxolimab in advanced cancers. TCRdb's copy holds only in-frame clones and misses some; the assay was immunoSEQ multiplex PCR. The sample records just under 75,000 clones, roughly nine tenths being singletons. The sequences come from CD4+ or CD8+ T cells sorted from blood, collected in a trial of the OX40 agonist ivuxolimab. These receptors came from an adult with an advanced solid tumor such as melanoma, head and neck, liver or kidney cancer. Both conserved end residues are part of each CDR3. A D gene is named only where the DNA matches it firmly. The size field is filled for only some rows; it gives once, few, many or a size class.

d_gene,j_gene,v_gene,abundance,CDR3nt,CDR3aa
TRBD2,TRBJ2-1,TRBV5-1,-,TGCGCCAGCAGCTTGCTGGGGGGTAGCGGGTCCTACAATGAGCAGTTCTTC,CASSLLGGSGSYNEQFF
-,TRBJ2-3,TRBV21-1,-,TGTGCCAGCAGCAAAGAGAGGTCGAGGGAGGGCGCAGATACGCAGTATTTT,CASSKERSREGADTQYF
-,TRBJ2-7,TRBV18,-,TGTGCCAGCTCAGCAGCCTCTTCCTACGAGCAGTACTTC,CASSAASSYEQYF
-,TRBJ1-1,TRBV19,once,TGTGCCAGTAGTTTCAGGGTGAACACTGAAGCTTTCTTT,CASSFRVNTEAFF
-,TRBJ2-1,TRBV21-1,-,TGTGCCAGCGCTCGCCCAGCGGGAGGATTGTTCTTC,CASARPAGGLFF
TRBD2,TRBJ2-7,TRBV7-2,-,TGTGCCAGCAGCCCCGGACTAGTCTACTCCTACGAGCAGTACTTC,CASSPGLVYSYEQYF
-,TRBJ2-7,TRBV7-8,-,TGTGCCAGCAGAGACAGACAGCAGGTCTACGAGCAGTACTTC,CASRDRQQVYEQYF
-,TRBJ2-5,TRBV19,-,TGTGCCAGTAGTAGGACAAGACAAGAGACCCAGTACTTC,CASSRTRQETQYF
TRBD1,TRBJ2-7,TRBV7-9,-,TGTGCCAGCAGCTTAGCAGGGACAGGGGGCGAGCAGTACTTC,CASSLAGTGGEQYF
TRBD1,TRBJ1-1,TRBV7-2,-,TGTGCCAGCAGCCCACGACAGGGCTTGGTGAACACTGAAGCTTTCTTT,CASSPRQGLVNTEAFF
-,TRBJ1-4,TRBV5-1,-,TGCGCCAGCAGCCAAACAGGGTCGTCAACTAATGAAAAACTGTTTTTT,CASSQTGSSTNEKLFF
-,TRBJ2-7,TRBV6-5,-,TGTGCCAGCAGTTACTCGAGTAAGGTTTACGAGCAGTACTTC,CASSYSSKVYEQYF
-,TRBJ1-3,TRBV28,-,TGTGCCAGCAGTCCACCGCGGACTGGAAACACCATATATTTT,CASSPPRTGNTIYF
-,TRBJ1-2,TRBV2,-,TGTGCCAGCGGGCGGATCTATGGCTACACCTTC,CASGRIYGYTF
-,TRBJ2-1,TRBV7-9,-,TGTGCCAGCAGCTCAGCTAGTGGGGGGTCCTACAATGAGCAGTTCTTC,CASSSASGGSYNEQFF
TRBD1,TRBJ1-1,TRBV6-5,-,TGTGCCAGCAGTTACTCGAACAGGGGGGTCACTGAAGCTTTCTTT,CASSYSNRGVTEAFF
TRBD2,TRBJ2-1,TRBV19,-,TGTGCCAGTAGTTCCTGGGGACGGGGGGTCCACAATGAGCAGTTCTTC,CASSSWGRGVHNEQFF
-,TRBJ2-2,TRBV11-2,-,TGTGCCAGCAGCTTAGATGAACTAGGCGCCGGGGAGCTGTTTTTT,CASSLDELGAGELFF
TRBD2,TRBJ2-6,TRBV7-8,few,TGTGCCAGCAGCTTTCTAGCGGGGGCCTCTGGGGCCAACGTCCTGACTTTC,CASSFLAGASGANVLTF
-,TRBJ2-1,TRBV30,-,TGTGCCTGGGGCCCTTTTAGCAATGAGCAGTTCTTC,CAWGPFSNEQFF
TRBD2,TRBJ2-5,TRBV5-1,once,TGCGCCAGCAGCTTGGGCTTAGCGGGAATACAAGAGACCCAGTACTTC,CASSLGLAGIQETQYF
-,TRBJ2-7,TRBV9,-,TGTGCCAGCAGCTTGCGACAGGACTACGAGCAGTACTTC,CASSLRQDYEQYF
TRBD2,TRBJ2-5,TRBV29-1,-,TGCAGCGTTGAAGTAGCGGGAGGTCAAGAGACCCAGTACTTC,CSVEVAGGQETQYF
-,TRBJ1-2,TRBV6-1,-,TGTGCCAGCATGAGGGACTATGGTTACACCTTC,CASMRDYGYTF
TRBD2,TRBJ2-2,TRBV2,-,TGTGCCAGCAGTGAGTGGACTAGCCGGACCGGGGAGCTGTTTTTT,CASSEWTSRTGELFF
TRBD1,TRBJ2-4,TRBV5-4,-,TGTGCCAGCAGTTCTATGACGGGGACAGGGGCGAAAAACATTCAGTACTTC,CASSSMTGTGAKNIQYF
-,TRBJ1-2,TRBV7-8,-,TGTGCCAGCAGGTCTGGGGGAGGGGACTATGGCTACACCTTC,CASRSGGGDYGYTF
TRBD2,TRBJ2-3,TRBV5-6,-,TGTGCCAGCAGCTCGAGCGGGGGCACAGATACGCAGTATTTT,CASSSSGGTDTQYF
-,TRBJ1-1,TRBV4-3,few,TGCGCCAGCAGCCAAGATATGGCGAACACTGAAGCTTTCTTT,CASSQDMANTEAFF
TRBD2,TRBJ2-7,TRBV19,-,TGTGCCAGTAGCCCACTCGCGGGAGGGTCCTACGAGCAGTACTTC,CASSPLAGGSYEQYF
TRBD1,TRBJ2-7,TRBV5-4,-,TGTGCCAGCAGCCCGGGGGGACAGGGGGACTACGAGCAGTACTTC,CASSPGGQGDYEQYF
TRBD1,TRBJ1-5,TRBV5-8,-,TGTGCCAGCAGCGCGCTACAGGGGGTGGGAAATCAGCCCCAGCATTTT,CASSALQGVGNQPQHF
TRBD2,TRBJ2-3,TRBV7-6,-,TGTGCCAGCAGCCCGCTAGCGGGAGGGACGGATACGCAGTATTTT,CASSPLAGGTDTQYF
-,TRBJ2-7,TRBV7-6,-,TGTGCCAGCAGCTTAGGGGAAAATTACGAGCAGTACTTC,CASSLGENYEQYF
-,TRBJ1-4,TRBV2,-,TGTGCCAGCAGTGAGGGCGTCGCGCATGAAAAACTGTTTTTT,CASSEGVAHEKLFF
TRBD1,TRBJ2-7,TRBV5-1,-,TGCGCCAGCAGCTTGGGACAGGGGGCCTACGAGCAGTACTTC,CASSLGQGAYEQYF
-,TRBJ2-7,TRBV10-3,-,TGTGCCATCAGTGAGTCGGCCATAGGGGGCTACGAGCAGTACTTC,CAISESAIGGYEQYF
-,TRBJ1-2,TRBV7-9,-,TGTGCCAGCAGCTCCGGCGGGGCAGGCTATGGCTACACCTTC,CASSSGGAGYGYTF
-,TRBJ2-2,TRBV11-3,-,TGTGCCAGCAGTACCACAATGGAGTCCGGGGAGCTGTTTTTT,CASSTTMESGELFF
-,TRBJ1-5,TRBV5-5,-,TGTGCCAGCAGCCCCTGGGGGGGGGTAAATCAGCCCCAGCATTTT,CASSPWGGVNQPQHF
-,TRBJ1-5,TRBV6-6,-,TGTGCCAGCAGTACAAGTAGCAATCAGCCCCAGCATTTT,CASSTSSNQPQHF
TRBD1,TRBJ1-5,TRBV19,few,TGTGCCAGTAGTATAGGGTTGGGGACAGGGACTAATCTCCAGCATTTT,CASSIGLGTGTNLQHF
-,TRBJ1-5,TRBV14,-,TGTGCCAGCAGCAACGAGCTAGGTCAGCCCCAGCATTTT,CASSNELGQPQHF
TRBD2,TRBJ2-2,TRBV7-2,-,TGTGCCAGCAGCTTACTTACTAGCGCGAACACCGGGGAGCTGTTTTTT,CASSLLTSANTGELFF
TRBD2,TRBJ2-1,TRBV11-2,-,TGTGCCAGCACCAAAGGTGGGGGGGAATACAATGAGCAGTTCTTC,CASTKGGGEYNEQFF
TRBD2,TRBJ2-7,TRBV4-3,-,TGCGCCAGCAGCCGGACTCTAGCGGGAGTCTACGAGCAGTACTTC,CASSRTLAGVYEQYF
TRBD1,TRBJ2-2,TRBV12-5,-,TGTGCTAGTGAGCCCCGCGGGACAGGGAGCACCGGGGAGCTGTTTTTT,CASEPRGTGSTGELFF
TRBD1,TRBJ2-7,TRBV7-8,-,TGTGCCAGCAGCCAAAGAGGCCTTGGACAGGGGTTCCCTGTCGAGCAGTACTTC,CASSQRGLGQGFPVEQYF
-,TRBJ2-1,TRBV19,-,TGTGCCAGCAGGGGAGGTGCCGTGCCCTACAATGAGCAGTTCTTC,CASRGGAVPYNEQFF